Each of the 30 T cell receptor beta chains below was sequenced from the same sample in a study of cytomegalovirus exposure and HLA in healthy donors. The PCR had 60 Vbeta and 13 Jbeta primers. The method was immunoSEQ multiplex PCR; TCRdb's version includes in-frame clones alone and lacks a portion of them. The repertoire includes roughly 130,000 clones, almost 80% of them detected once, and approximately 0.97% sits in the top ten. Source material: PBMCs. The receptors were gathered from a man between 18 and 35 years old in good health and CMV-seronegative.

This rearrangement joins TRBV11-2 to TRBJ1-6; possible D gene TRBD1, 6 bases. This CDR3 region has 13 residues. V lost 0 bases and J lost 16, with 13 bases in between. From germline, CDR1 is SGHAT and CDR2 FQNNGV. CDR3 region: CASSLDFNRALHF. CDR3 in DNA: TGTGCCAGCAGCTTAGATTTTAACAGGGCGCTCCACTTT. Complete variable domain (other parts from reference TRBV11-2 and TRBJ1-6): EAGVAQSPRYKIIEKRQSVAFWCNPISGHATLYWYQQILGQGPKLLIQFQNNGVVDDSQLPKDRFSAERLKGVDSTLKIQPAKLEDSAVYLCASSLDFNRALHFGNGTRLTVT.

CDR3: CASSFGDRNEKLFF. For the CDR3, the DNA is TGTGCCAGCAGCTTTGGAGACAGGAATGAAAAACTGTTTTTT. The chain carries TRBV5-5 and TRBJ1-4; tentatively, D is TRBD1 (6 bases). Germline V gene data show CDR1 as SGHKS and CDR2 as YYEKEE (reference sequence). V lost 2 bases to trimming and J lost 5 bases, with 10 bases between them. The CDR3 runs to 14 residues.

The chain couples TRBV2 to TRBJ1-2; weak D call: TRBD1 (6 bases). CDR1 is SNHLY and CDR2 is FYNNEI in the germline V gene. The CDR3 covers 13 residues. With 6 bases removed from V and 2 bases from J, the gap between germline ends came to 10 bases. The CDR3 sequence is CASSPDSNYGYTF. The CDR3 DNA sequence: TGTGCCAGCAGCCCGGACAGCAACTATGGCTACACCTTC.

The chain is built from TRBV6-5 and TRBJ2-5; D possibly corresponds to TRBD1 (6 bases). This CDR3 comprises 13 residues. Germline V gene sequence: CDR1 MNHEY, CDR2 SVGAGI. V lost 10 bases and J lost 4, with 16 bases in between. The CDR3 protein is CATDGGLGETQYF. In DNA form, the CDR3 reads TGTGCCACAGATGGGGGCCTGGGAGAGACCCAGTACTTC.

J is TRBJ2-4 and V is TRBV2; the match to TRBD1 covers 8 bases. J lost 8 bases, V lost 6 bases, and 6 bases had no gene match. The CDR3 is 13 residues long. The germline gives CDR1 SNHLY, CDR2 FYNNEI. The CDR3: CASRTGGSDIQYF. CDR3 sequence (DNA): TGTGCCAGCAGAACAGGGGGATCGGACATTCAGTACTTC.

There are a few counts of this clone. The V call is TRBV7-6, the J call TRBJ2-7; a possible D gene is TRBD1 (5 bases). CDR3 length: 13 amino acids. Germline CDR1 reads SGHVS; CDR2 reads FNYEAQ. V dropped 5 bases and J dropped 1 base, with 9 bases sitting between them. DNA for the CDR3: TGTGCCAGCAGCCAAAGGGGTTCCTACGAGCAGTACTTC. Its translation is CASSQRGSYEQYF.

This chain joins TRBV19 and TRBJ2-7; TRBD1 matches 11 bases. This CDR3 spans 15 amino acids. Losses at the gene ends were 4 bases for V and 1 base for J; bases not matched to a gene: 3. The germline V gene has CDR1 LNHDA and CDR2 SQIVND (reference sequence). The CDR3 protein is CASSTGDRGSYEQYF. The CDR3 DNA sequence: TGTGCCAGTAGTACCGGGGACAGGGGGTCCTACGAGCAGTACTTC.

This rearrangement joins TRBV29-1 to TRBJ2-1; 10 positions agree with TRBD2. The CDR3 consists of 13 residues. With 8 bases clipped from V and 2 bases from J, the junction kept 3 bases outside the gene matches. The germline CDR1 and CDR2 sequences are SQVTM and ANQGSEA. CDR3 sequence (DNA): TGCAGCACAAGCGGGGGGGCCTACAATGAGCAGTTCTTC. Its translation is CSTSGGAYNEQFF.

In its sample, this clone was seen a few times. The CDR3 loop reads CASSGQVAYNSPLHF. The DNA for the CDR3 is TGTGCCAGCAGTGGACAGGTCGCCTATAATTCACCCCTCCACTTT. This chain connects TRBV6-1 to TRBJ1-6, with a possible D match to TRBD1 (6 bases). The CDR3 has 15 amino acids. Deletions cut 4 bases from V and 2 bases from J, with 9 bases between. CDR1 is MNHNS, CDR2 SASEGT, per germline.

The chain joins TRBV5-1 to TRBJ2-5; 7 nucleotides match TRBD1. Germline trimming cut 3 bases from V and 5 bases from J; bases unmatched to any gene: 13. The CDR3 is 16 residues long. CDR1 is SGHRS, CDR2 YFSETQ, per germline. CDR3 residues: CASSSSVRQGEETQYF. The CDR3 DNA reads TGCGCCAGCAGCTCCTCTGTCAGACAGGGCGAGGAGACCCAGTACTTC.

This clone has just a few counts. This chain links TRBV5-4 with TRBJ2-7, with 9 nucleotides matching TRBD2. This CDR3 region has 16 residues. Germline CDR1 SGHNT, CDR2 YYREEE (reference sequence). Unmatched junction bases numbered 9, after V lost 3 bases and J lost 2 bases. In DNA, the CDR3 is TGTGCCAGCAGCTATTTAGCGGGGGTAGACCCCTACGAGCAGTACTTC. Its protein product is CASSYLAGVDPYEQYF.

This clone appeared a few times. V gene TRBV2 combines with J gene TRBJ1-1, with TRBD1 as a possible D gene (6 bases). The CDR3 has 14 amino acids. Per germline, CDR1 SNHLY and CDR2 FYNNEI. Trimming pared 4 bases from V and 0 bases from J, leaving 9 bases between. As DNA, the CDR3 is TGTGCCAGCAGTGTGTACAGGGTGAACACTGAAGCTTTCTTT. As protein: CASSVYRVNTEAFF.

The genes are TRBV2 and TRBJ2-7, with TRBD2 as a possible D gene (6 bases). Deletions cut 4 bases from V and 7 bases from J, with 11 bases between. The CDR3 has 12 amino acids. The germline V gene has CDR1 SNHLY and CDR2 FYNNEI. The DNA of the CDR3 is TGTGCCAGCAGTGGGTTGGACTATGAGCAGTACTTC. Translating it yields CASSGLDYEQYF.

V usage is TRBV5-1 and J usage is TRBJ1-6; 8 bases fit TRBD1. In germline, CDR1 is SGHRS, CDR2 YFSETQ. The CDR3 runs to 15 residues. V lost 4 bases, J lost 5 bases, and 5 bases stayed unmatched. CDR3: CASSPGQGNNSPLHF. DNA of the CDR3: TGCGCCAGCAGCCCTGGACAGGGTAATAATTCACCCCTCCACTTT.

This rearrangement joins TRBV6-5 to TRBJ2-3; D possibly corresponds to TRBD1 (6 bases). The V end lost 6 bases, the J end lost 7 bases, and 20 bases lay between the germline ends. Germline V gene lookup returns CDR1 MNHEY and CDR2 SVGAGI. The CDR3 is 15 amino acids. The CDR3 region is CASSLRGTTGYTQYF. In nucleotides, the CDR3 is TGTGCCAGCAGCCTAAGGGGGACGACAGGCTATACGCAGTATTTT.

V and J are TRBV11-2 and TRBJ2-7, with D perhaps TRBD1 (5 bases). V was clipped by 4 bases and J by 1 base, with 14 bases between them. This CDR3 comprises 15 residues. CDR1 SGHAT and CDR2 FQNNGV come from the germline V gene. The CDR3 loop reads CASSSARGASYEQYF. CDR3 sequence (DNA): TGTGCCAGCAGCTCAGCTAGGGGCGCTTCCTACGAGCAGTACTTC.

The table lists this clone with a few counts. The chain is built from TRBV4-1 and TRBJ2-2; perhaps TRBD1 as D (6 bases). The CDR3 has 16 amino acids. Trimming stripped 2 bases from V and 0 bases from J, with 10 bases between. The V gene's germline CDR1 is MGHRA and CDR2 YSYEKL. CDR3 sequence: CASSQRGQTNTGELFF. CDR3 in DNA: TGCGCCAGCAGCCAACGCGGACAGACGAACACCGGGGAGCTGTTTTTT.

The chain employs TRBV6-1 and TRBJ1-1; 8 bases fit TRBD1. Germline loops: CDR1 MNHNS, CDR2 SASEGT. The length of the CDR3 is 14 residues. Germline trimming cut 5 bases from V and 0 bases from J; bases unmatched to any gene: 2. CDR3 DNA: TGTGCCAGCAGTTGGGACAGGATGAACACTGAAGCTTTCTTT. Its protein product is CASSWDRMNTEAFF.

The rearrangement uses TRBV5-4 and TRBJ2-6, with 9 bases aligning to TRBD1. Trimming cost V 0 bases and J 4 bases; bases outside gene matches: 5. Germline V gene lookup returns CDR1 SGHNT and CDR2 YYREEE (reference sequence). The length of the CDR3 is 17 residues. This chain's CDR3 is CASSLGDRVTGANVLTF. CDR3 nucleotides: TGTGCCAGCAGCTTGGGGGACAGGGTAACCGGGGCCAACGTCCTGACTTTC.

This rearrangement joins TRBV5-1 to TRBJ1-1; perhaps TRBD1 as D (6 bases). The CDR3 runs 14 residues. Germline V gene data show CDR1 as SGHRS and CDR2 as YFSETQ. The V end lost 3 bases, the J end lost 1 base, and 10 bases lay between the germline ends. CDR3 in DNA: TGCGCCAGCAGCTCCCAGGGGAGGAACACTGAAGCTTTCTTT. Its protein product is CASSSQGRNTEAFF.

This clone was detected a few times. The V gene is TRBV2, the J gene TRBJ1-6; TRBD1 is a possible D gene (6 bases). CDR1 is SNHLY and CDR2 is FYNNEI in the germline V gene. This CDR3 contains 12 residues. Trimming removed 7 bases at V and 10 bases at J, with 11 bases between. The CDR3 is CASKRGPSPLHF. The DNA for the CDR3 is TGTGCCAGCAAGCGGGGGCCCTCACCCCTCCACTTT.

The gene calls are TRBV7-3 and TRBJ2-2; no reliable D call. The CDR3 extends over 12 amino acids. V lost 5 bases, J lost 7 bases, and 8 bases lay in between. Germline-derived CDR1 and CDR2 are SGHTA and FQGTGA. CDR3 coding DNA: TGTGCCAGCAGCACTACCGGCGGGGAGCTGTTTTTT. It encodes CASSTTGGELFF.

Concerning this clone: An end of the junction does not agree with germline; a read error may underlie this. The V and J genes are TRBV7-7 and TRBJ2-5; 7 bases agree with TRBD1. Germline CDR1 is SSHAT and CDR2 is FNYEAQ (reference sequence). The CDR3 has 14 residues. CDR3 sequence reads: CASSPPGQEETQYF. The CDR3 DNA reads TGTGCTAGCAGCCCCCCAGGACAGGAAGAGACCCAGTACTTC.

This clone was seen more than once but under ten times. CDR3 sequence: CASSEREWSQYF. The CDR3 DNA follows: TGTGCCAGCAGTGAAAGGGAGTGGTCCCAGTACTTC. The gene calls are TRBV2 and TRBJ2-5, with D tentatively TRBD2 (5 bases). CDR3 length: 12 residues. V was cut by 2 bases and J by 9 bases, with 10 bases left in between. Germline-derived CDR1 and CDR2 are SNHLY and FYNNEI.

The chain is built from TRBV6-1 and TRBJ1-1; 7 bases fit TRBD1. The V segment lost 6 bases and the J segment 6 bases; nucleotides outside the gene matches: 7. The CDR3 has 13 amino acids. CDR1 MNHNS and CDR2 SASEGT come from the germline V gene. This chain's CDR3 is CASRVTGDPEAFF. The CDR3 region has the DNA TGTGCCAGCAGGGTTACAGGGGACCCTGAAGCTTTCTTT.

In this sample, this clone turned up a few times. The CDR3, as DNA: TGTGCCAGCAGCTTAATGACTGTGAGCACTGAAGCTTTCTTT. This codes for CASSLMTVSTEAFF. The rearrangement uses TRBV11-2 and TRBJ1-1; D unclear. Germline loops: CDR1 SGHAT, CDR2 FQNNGV. V was shortened by 2 bases and J by 4 bases, with 11 bases between the two germline ends. This CDR3 spans 14 amino acids.

The chain employs TRBV27 and TRBJ1-2; 7 bases line up with TRBD1. The CDR3 has 18 amino acids. Germline CDR1 MNHEY, CDR2 SMNVEV (reference sequence). V shed 2 bases and J 2 bases; nucleotides not matched to a gene: 14. CDR3 residues: CASSLRIARDSKNYGYTF. Written as DNA, the CDR3 is TGTGCCAGCAGTTTAAGAATTGCCCGGGACAGCAAAAACTATGGCTACACCTTC.

CDR3 sequence (DNA): TGCGCCAGCAGCCCAGGACAGAATCTCTATGGCTACACCTTC. Translated, it gives CASSPGQNLYGYTF. V and J are TRBV5-1 and TRBJ1-2, with a weak D call TRBD1 (6 bases). The germline V gene has CDR1 SGHRS and CDR2 YFSETQ. With 4 bases removed from V and 4 bases from J, the gap between germline ends came to 14 bases. The CDR3 is 14 residues long.

This chain joins TRBV6-5 and TRBJ1-2; a possible D gene is TRBD1 (6 bases). Germline CDR1 MNHEY, CDR2 SVGAGI. With 6 bases removed from V and 4 bases from J, the gap between germline ends came to 12 bases. The CDR3 has 13 residues. The CDR3 DNA follows: TGTGCCAGCAGCCACAGACAGGCCTATGGCTACACCTTC. Residues: CASSHRQAYGYTF.

The chain couples TRBV9 to TRBJ2-2; TRBD1 aligns across 8 bases. This CDR3 is built from 15 residues. Germline CDR1 is SGDLS and CDR2 is YYNGEE. V dropped 4 bases and J dropped 8; count of bases not matched to a gene: 10. The DNA for the CDR3 is TGTGCCAGCAGCCCCGACAGGGGAAGGACGGGGGAGCTGTTTTTT. It codes for CASSPDRGRTGELFF.